A single T cell receptor beta chain is shown here with its context. Other DNA variants within this sample encode the same CDR3. The data were taken from a study of blood T cell repertoires in COVID-19. Study at large: The origin of the acute and convalescent COVID-19 samples was the United States, Italy and Spain. The cDNA or gDNA used as material had been derived from T cells, B-cell-depleted T cells, or PBMCs.

The Seattle patients joined while their infection was active and were tracked longitudinally afterward. Only in-frame clones appear in the TCRdb table, and some are missing; sequencing was by immunoSEQ multiplex PCR. The table has around 260,000 clones, about 85% seen once. Unmatched junction bases numbered 6, after V lost 6 bases and J lost 4 bases. The CDR3 spans 14 residues. Germline V CDR1 and CDR2: MDHEN, SYDVKM. The TCR sequence derives from a human donor with COVID-19, enrolled during active disease. The donor label of this sample is uncertain. V and J are TRBV28 and TRBJ1-2; 9 bases align to TRBD1. Sequenced material: peripheral blood. Written as DNA, the CDR3 is TGTGCCAGCAGGAGAGGACAGGGGACCTATGGCTACACCTTC. Protein sequence: CASRRGQGTYGYTF.